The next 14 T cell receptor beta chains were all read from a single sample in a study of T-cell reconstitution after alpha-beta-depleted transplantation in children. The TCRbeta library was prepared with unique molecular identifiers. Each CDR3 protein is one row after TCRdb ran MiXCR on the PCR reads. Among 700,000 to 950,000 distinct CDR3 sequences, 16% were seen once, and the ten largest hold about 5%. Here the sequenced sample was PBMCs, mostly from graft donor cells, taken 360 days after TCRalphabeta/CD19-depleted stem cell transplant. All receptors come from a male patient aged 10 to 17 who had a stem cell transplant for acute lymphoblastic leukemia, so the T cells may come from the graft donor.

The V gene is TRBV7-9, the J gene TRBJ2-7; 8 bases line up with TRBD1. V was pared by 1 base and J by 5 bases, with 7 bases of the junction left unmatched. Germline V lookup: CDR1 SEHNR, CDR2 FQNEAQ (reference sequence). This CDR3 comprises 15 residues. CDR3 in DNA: TGTGCCAGCAGCTTAGGGTCTTTGGACAGGGACGAGCAGTACTTC. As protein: CASSLGSLDRDEQYF.

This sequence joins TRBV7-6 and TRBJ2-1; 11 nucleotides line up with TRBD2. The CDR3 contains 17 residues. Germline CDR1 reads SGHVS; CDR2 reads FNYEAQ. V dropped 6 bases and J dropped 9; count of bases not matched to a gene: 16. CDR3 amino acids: CASRLTPRLAGQGEQFF. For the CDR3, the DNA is TGTGCCAGCAGGCTCACCCCCCGACTAGCGGGACAGGGTGAGCAGTTCTTC.

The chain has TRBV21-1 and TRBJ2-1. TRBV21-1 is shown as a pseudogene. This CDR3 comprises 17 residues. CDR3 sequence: CASRYHQTPISYNEQFF. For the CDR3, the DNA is TGTGCCAGCAGGTATCACCAAACGCCTATATCCTACAATGAGCAGTTCTTC.

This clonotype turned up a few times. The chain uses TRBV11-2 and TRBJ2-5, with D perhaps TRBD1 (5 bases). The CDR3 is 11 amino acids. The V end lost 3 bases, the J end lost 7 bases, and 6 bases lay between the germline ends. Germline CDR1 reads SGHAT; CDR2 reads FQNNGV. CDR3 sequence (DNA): TGTGCCAGCAGCTTGACAGTGACCCAGTACTTC. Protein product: CASSLTVTQYF.

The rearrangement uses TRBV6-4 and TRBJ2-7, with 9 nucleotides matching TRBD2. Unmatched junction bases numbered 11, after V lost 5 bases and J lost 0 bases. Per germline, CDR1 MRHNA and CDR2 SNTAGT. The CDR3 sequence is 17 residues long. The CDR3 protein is CASSRPLHSGSSYEQYF. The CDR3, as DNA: TGTGCCAGCAGTCGACCCTTACATAGCGGGAGCTCCTACGAGCAGTACTTC.

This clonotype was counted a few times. The CDR3, as DNA: TGTGCCAGCAGCCCAAGACCGGGGACAGGGAGCACAGATACGCAGTATTTT. Protein: CASSPRPGTGSTDTQYF. V gene TRBV3-1 combines with J gene TRBJ2-3; 9 bases are shared with TRBD1. The CDR3 sequence is 17 residues long. In germline, CDR1 is LGHDT, CDR2 YNNKEL (reference sequence). Trimming took 4 bases from V and 0 from J; bases not matched to a gene: 8.

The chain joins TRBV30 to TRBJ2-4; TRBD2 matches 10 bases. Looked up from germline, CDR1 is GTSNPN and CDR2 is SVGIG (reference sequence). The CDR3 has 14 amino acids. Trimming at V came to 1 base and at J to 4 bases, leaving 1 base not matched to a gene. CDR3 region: CAWSATSGKNIQYF. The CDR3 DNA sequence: TGTGCCTGGAGTGCGACTAGCGGGAAAAACATTCAGTACTTC.

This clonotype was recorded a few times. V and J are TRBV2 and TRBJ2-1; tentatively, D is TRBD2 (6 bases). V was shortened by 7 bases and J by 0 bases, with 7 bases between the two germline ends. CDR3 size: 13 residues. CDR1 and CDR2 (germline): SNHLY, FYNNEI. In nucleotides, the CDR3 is TGTGCCAGCAAAGCGGGCTCCTACAATGAGCAGTTCTTC. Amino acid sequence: CASKAGSYNEQFF.

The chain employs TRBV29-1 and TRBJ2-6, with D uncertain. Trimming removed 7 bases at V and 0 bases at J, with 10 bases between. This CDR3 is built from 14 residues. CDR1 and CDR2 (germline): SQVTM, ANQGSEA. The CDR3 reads CSAYTSSGANVLTF. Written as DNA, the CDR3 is TGCAGCGCTTACACGAGCTCTGGGGCCAACGTCCTGACTTTC.

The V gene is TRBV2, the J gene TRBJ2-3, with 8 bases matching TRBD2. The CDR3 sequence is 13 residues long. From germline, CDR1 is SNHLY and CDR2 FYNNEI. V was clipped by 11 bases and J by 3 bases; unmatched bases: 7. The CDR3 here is CADLQRETDTQYF. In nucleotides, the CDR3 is TGTGCCGACCTGCAGCGGGAGACAGATACGCAGTATTTT. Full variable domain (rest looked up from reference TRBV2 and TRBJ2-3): EPEVTQTPSHQVTQMGQEVILRCVPISNHLYFYWYRQILGQKVEFLVSFYNNEISEKSEIFDDQFSVERPDGSNFTLKIRSTKLEDSAMYFCADLQRETDTQYFGPGTRLTVL.

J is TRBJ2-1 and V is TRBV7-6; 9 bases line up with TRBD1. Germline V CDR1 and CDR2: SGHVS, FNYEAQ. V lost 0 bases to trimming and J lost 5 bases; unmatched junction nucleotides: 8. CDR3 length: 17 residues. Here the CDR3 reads CASSLAEVGQGHNEQFF. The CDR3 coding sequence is TGTGCCAGCAGCTTAGCGGAGGTGGGACAGGGACACAATGAGCAGTTCTTC.

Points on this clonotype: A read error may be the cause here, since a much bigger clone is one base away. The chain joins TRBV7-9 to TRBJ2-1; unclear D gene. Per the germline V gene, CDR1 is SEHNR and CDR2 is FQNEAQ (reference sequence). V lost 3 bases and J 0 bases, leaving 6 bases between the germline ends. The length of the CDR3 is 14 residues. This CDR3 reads CASSFDDSYNEQFF. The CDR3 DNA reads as TGTGCCAGCAGCTTCGACGACTCCTACAATGAGCAGTTCTTC. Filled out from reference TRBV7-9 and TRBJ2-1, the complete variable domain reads DTGVSQNPRHKITKRGQNVTFRCDPISEHNRLYWYRQTLGQGPEFLTYFQNEAQLEKSRLLSDRFSAERPKGSFSTLEIQRTEQGDSAMYLCASSFDDSYNEQFFGPGTRLTVL.

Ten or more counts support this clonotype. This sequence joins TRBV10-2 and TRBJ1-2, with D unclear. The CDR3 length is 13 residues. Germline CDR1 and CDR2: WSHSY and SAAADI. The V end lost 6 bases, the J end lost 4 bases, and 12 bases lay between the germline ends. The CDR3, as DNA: TGCGCCAGCAGCCCGAGTGAGCCCTATGGCTACACCTTC. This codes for CASSPSEPYGYTF.

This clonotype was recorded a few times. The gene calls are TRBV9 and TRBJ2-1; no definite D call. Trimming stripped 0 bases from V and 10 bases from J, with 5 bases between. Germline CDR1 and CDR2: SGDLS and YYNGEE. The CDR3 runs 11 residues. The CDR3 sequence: CASSVGKEQFF. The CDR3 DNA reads TGTGCCAGCAGCGTAGGGAAGGAGCAGTTCTTC.